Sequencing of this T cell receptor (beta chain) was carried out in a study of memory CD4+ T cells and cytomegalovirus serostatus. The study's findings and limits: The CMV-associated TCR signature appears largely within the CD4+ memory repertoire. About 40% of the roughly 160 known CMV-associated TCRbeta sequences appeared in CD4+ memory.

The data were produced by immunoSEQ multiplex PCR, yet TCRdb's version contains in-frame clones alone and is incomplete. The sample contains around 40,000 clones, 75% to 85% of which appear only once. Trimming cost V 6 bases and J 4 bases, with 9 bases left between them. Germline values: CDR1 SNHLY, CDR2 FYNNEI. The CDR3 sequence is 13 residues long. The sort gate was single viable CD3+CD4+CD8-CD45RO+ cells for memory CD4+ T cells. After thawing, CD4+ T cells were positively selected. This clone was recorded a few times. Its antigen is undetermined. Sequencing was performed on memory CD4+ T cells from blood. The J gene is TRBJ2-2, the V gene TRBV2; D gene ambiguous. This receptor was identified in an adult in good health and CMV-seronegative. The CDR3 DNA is TGTGCCAGCAGGGTAGATGGCACCGGGGAGCTGTTTTTT. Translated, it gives CASRVDGTGELFF.